Listed below are T cell receptor beta chains from one sample, sequenced in a study of blood T cell repertoires in COVID-19. TCRdb's copy holds only in-frame clones and misses some; the assay was immunoSEQ multiplex PCR. Of roughly 380,000 clones in the sample, 87% were seen once. Sequencing input: PBMCs or T cells enriched from blood (not recorded which). These receptors all come from a young woman who had recovered from COVID-19. Each CDR3 is given with its conserved first and last residue. A D gene is named only where the DNA matches it firmly. For some rows the clone size is stated as once, few or many, or as a class when expanded; others skip it.

D gene	V gene	J gene	clone size	CDR3 DNA	CDR3 protein
.	TRBV19	TRBJ2-7	.	TGTGCCAGTAGTATTGTTACAGACTCCTACGAGCAGTACTTC	CASSIVTDSYEQYF
TRBD2	TRBV4-2	TRBJ2-7	.	TGTGCCAGCAGCCAAGAGACTAGCTGGTTATCCTACGAGCAGTACTTC	CASSQETSWLSYEQYF
.	TRBV7-9	TRBJ1-6	.	TGTGCCAGCAGCGCCGTACAGGGAGATTCACCCCTCCACTTT	CASSAVQGDSPLHF
TRBD1	TRBV11-2	TRBJ2-7	.	TGTGCCAGCAGCTTAGAATGGACAGGGAATTCATACGAGCAGTACTTC	CASSLEWTGNSYEQYF
.	TRBV5-1	TRBJ1-2	few	TGCGCCAGCAGCCCTGACAGAGACTACACCTTC	CASSPDRDYTF
TRBD1	TRBV6-6	TRBJ1-1	.	TGTGCCAGCAGTCCTGGACAGGTAGAAGCTTTCTTT	CASSPGQVEAFF
.	TRBV19	TRBJ1-5	.	TGTGCCAGTAGTATAGATCTCGGATTTGGGCGGCCCCAGCATTTT	CASSIDLGFGRPQHF
TRBD1	TRBV2	TRBJ1-4	.	TGTGCCAGCAGTGATAGGGGACAGAAGAATGAAAAACTGTTTTTT	CASSDRGQKNEKLFF
.	TRBV11-2	TRBJ2-1	few	TGTGCCAGCCGGCCGGCACTATACAATGAGCAGTTCTTC	CASRPALYNEQFF
.	TRBV5-1	TRBJ1-1	.	TGCGCCAGCAGCTTGGGGTCTCCCGGGACAGAAGCTTTCTTT	CASSLGSPGTEAFF
TRBD1	TRBV24-1	TRBJ2-3	.	TGTGCCACCAGTGACGCGGACAGGGCAGATACGCAGTATTTT	CATSDADRADTQYF
.	TRBV3-1/TRBV3-2	TRBJ2-1	.	TGTGCCAGCAGCTTTCGACTGGGTCTGGTCGGGCAGTTCTTC	CASSFRLGLVGQFF
TRBD2	TRBV29-1	TRBJ2-5	.	TGCAGCGTTGACGGTGGACTAGCGGGAGTTTATGGGGCAAGGGAGACCCAGTACTTC	CSVDGGLAGVYGARETQYF
.	TRBV5-1	TRBJ2-3	.	TGCGCCAGCAGCCCCGGAAGAGGGAAAGATACGCAGTATTTT	CASSPGRGKDTQYF
.	TRBV28	TRBJ1-2	.	TGTGCCCACCGGGATTCCAATAACTATGGCTACACCTTC	CAHRDSNNYGYTF
.	TRBV5-6	TRBJ1-2	.	TGTGCCAGCAGCAACCGGGAGGGCGGCTACACCTTC	CASSNREGGYTF
.	TRBV5-1	TRBJ2-7	.	TGCGCCAGCAACCCGACAGATCGGAGCTCCTACGAGCAGTACTTC	CASNPTDRSSYEQYF
TRBD1	TRBV6-5	TRBJ2-2	.	TGTGCCAGCAGTTTTCAGGGGGCGAGCACCGGGGAGCTGTTTTTT	CASSFQGASTGELFF
.	TRBV19	TRBJ1-1	.	TGTGCCAGTATTATGACAGGCTTGAACACTGAAGCTTTCTTT	CASIMTGLNTEAFF
TRBD1	TRBV28	TRBJ2-2	.	TGTGCCGCCAGGACAGGAGCCAACACCGGGGAGCTGTTTTTT	CAARTGANTGELFF
.	TRBV7-9	TRBJ1-1	.	TGTGCCAGCAGCTTAGCCCAGGGCACAGCTTTCTTT	CASSLAQGTAFF
TRBD2	TRBV4-1	TRBJ2-1	.	TGCGCCAGCAGCCTGGGGACTAGCGGGAGCTATGAGCAGTTCTTC	CASSLGTSGSYEQFF
.	TRBV11-2	TRBJ2-7	.	TGTGCCAGCAGCCCCCAGGGTAGCCCCTACGAGCAGTACTTC	CASSPQGSPYEQYF
.	TRBV10-3	TRBJ1-5	.	TGTGCCATCAGTGGAGAGAGCAATCAGCCCCAGCATTTT	CAISGESNQPQHF
TRBD2	TRBV4-2	TRBJ2-5	.	TGTGCCAGCAGCCAAGATCATAGCGGGGGTATCCAAGAGACCCAGTACTTC	CASSQDHSGGIQETQYF
TRBD1	TRBV7-9	TRBJ1-3	.	TGTGCCAGCAGCTTTCCAGCGGGACAGGGGCCCTCTGGAAACACCATATATTTT	CASSFPAGQGPSGNTIYF
.	TRBV7-6	TRBJ2-1	.	TGTGCCAGCAGCCCAGGACATTTCGCCAATGAGCAGTTCTTC	CASSPGHFANEQFF
TRBD1	TRBV5-5	TRBJ1-5	.	TGTGCCAGCAGCTTGACAGGGGGCCATCAGCCCCAGCATTTT	CASSLTGGHQPQHF
TRBD2	TRBV25-1	TRBJ2-7	once	TGTGCTTCGGGCGGGACTAGCGGGGCCTACGAGCAGTACTTC	CASGGTSGAYEQYF
TRBD1	TRBV27	TRBJ2-2	.	TGTGCCAGCAGTTTATTGGGACAGGGGAGCACCGGGGAGCTGTTTTTT	CASSLLGQGSTGELFF
TRBD1	TRBV18	TRBJ2-1	.	TGTGCCACCTCGCGAGGGACAGGGGGGTACAATGAGCAGTTCTTC	CATSRGTGGYNEQFF
TRBD1	TRBV7-6	TRBJ2-5	.	TGTGCCAGCAGCTTAGAGGGGTCAGGGGGCGAGGACCTGGAGACCCAGTACTTC	CASSLEGSGGEDLETQYF
TRBD2	TRBV15	TRBJ2-7	.	TGTGCCACCAGCAGATCGGGACTAGCGGGAGGAGCGAACGAGCAGTACTTC	CATSRSGLAGGANEQYF
.	TRBV5-6	TRBJ1-2	.	TGTGCCAGCAGCGAAGGACTATATGGCTACACCTTC	CASSEGLYGYTF
.	TRBV7-9	TRBJ1-6	once	TGTGCCAGCAGCTTACAGATTTACTCCTATAATTCACCCCTCCACTTT	CASSLQIYSYNSPLHF
TRBD1	TRBV9	TRBJ2-5	.	TGTGCCAGCAGCGCTCGACAGGGTCCGGAGACCCAGTACTTC	CASSARQGPETQYF
.	TRBV5-1	TRBJ2-7	.	TGCGCCAGCAGCTCCCTGGTCTCCGGGACTGCCGGGGGTGAGCAGTACTTC	CASSSLVSGTAGGEQYF
TRBD1	TRBV19	TRBJ2-7	once	TGTGCCAGTAGTACTTCCGGGACAGGGGGCCACGAGCAGTACTTC	CASSTSGTGGHEQYF
TRBD1	TRBV6-5	TRBJ1-2	.	TGTGCCAGCAGTCCACGGACAGGGGGGAACTATGGCTACACCTTC	CASSPRTGGNYGYTF
TRBD2	TRBV9	TRBJ2-3	.	TGTGCCAGCAGCGCCTTAGCGGGAGACGGGGCGGGTACGCAGTATTTT	CASSALAGDGAGTQYF
TRBD1	TRBV15	TRBJ1-2	once	TGTGCCACCAGCTCCCGAACAGGGGCATATGGCTACACCTTC	CATSSRTGAYGYTF
TRBD1	TRBV27	TRBJ2-6	.	TGTGCCAGCAGCACTCTCGACAGGGGTCCCTCTCTCTCTGGGGCCAACGTCCTGACTTTC	CASSTLDRGPSLSGANVLTF
TRBD1	TRBV5-4	TRBJ1-2	.	TGTGCCAGCAGACTACAGGGGTCCGAGGGCTACACCTTC	CASRLQGSEGYTF
TRBD2	TRBV10-3	TRBJ2-3	once	TGTGCCGCGAGCCCGGGGGGTCCAGATACGCAGTATTTT	CAASPGGPDTQYF
TRBD1	TRBV11-2	TRBJ2-6	.	TGTGCCAGCAGCTTAGGGACAGGGTTCTTCTCTGGGGCCAACGTCCTGACTTTC	CASSLGTGFFSGANVLTF
TRBD2	TRBV7-2	TRBJ2-3	.	TGTGCCAGCAGCTTAACTAGCGGGGGGTTAGATACGCAGTATTTT	CASSLTSGGLDTQYF
.	TRBV27	TRBJ1-2	.	TGTGCCGGCCAGGAAGGTTTAAATCGCTATGGCTACACCTTC	CAGQEGLNRYGYTF
TRBD1	TRBV9	TRBJ1-4	.	TGTGCCAGCAGCGTTACAGGGGGTGCGACTAATGAAAAACTGTTTTTT	CASSVTGGATNEKLFF
TRBD2	TRBV7-2	TRBJ2-2	.	TGTGCCAGCAGCTTAGAATTTGGTGGCGGGAGGAACACCGGGGAGCTGTTTTTT	CASSLEFGGGRNTGELFF
TRBD2	TRBV15	TRBJ2-7	.	TGTGCCACCAGCAACCCCTCGGGGGGGCGGGATATACACGAGCAGTACTTC	CATSNPSGGRDIHEQYF
.	TRBV27	TRBJ2-7	.	TGTGCCAGCAGTTTAAGCGCTCCCTACGAGCAGTACTTC	CASSLSAPYEQYF
TRBD2	TRBV11-3	TRBJ2-2	.	TGTGCCAGCAGCCTTGGACTAGCGGGCACCGGGGAGCTGTTTTTT	CASSLGLAGTGELFF
TRBD1	TRBV5-6	TRBJ2-7	.	TGTGCCAGCAGCCCCCGGGACAGGGCTCTCCAGGGATCCTACGAGCAGTACTTC	CASSPRDRALQGSYEQYF
.	TRBV28	TRBJ2-1	.	TGTGCCAGCAGTTCCCCTCCCGGTGGGGCCTCCTACAATGAGCAGTTCTTC	CASSSPPGGASYNEQFF
.	TRBV27	TRBJ1-3	.	TGTGCCAGCAGGCCCAGTTGGAGTCTATGGAACACCATATATTTT	CASRPSWSLWNTIYF
.	TRBV28	TRBJ2-1	.	TGTGCCAGCAGCCTACACTCTTCGGGTCGGCAGTTCTTC	CASSLHSSGRQFF
TRBD1	TRBV27	TRBJ2-1	.	TGTGCCAGCAGTTTAATTTCCGGGACAGGGGTCCATGAGCAGTTCTTC	CASSLISGTGVHEQFF
.	TRBV11-2	TRBJ1-2	.	TGTGCCAGCAGCTTATCAGCGACGCTAAACTATGGCTACACCTTC	CASSLSATLNYGYTF
TRBD2	TRBV5-4	TRBJ2-3	.	TGTGCCAGCAGCTTGTCGGGCGGGGGTGCAGATACGCAGTATTTT	CASSLSGGGADTQYF
.	TRBV5-4	TRBJ2-5	.	TGTGCCAGCAGCTTGCGGTTAGCTGGGGAGACCCAGTACTTC	CASSLRLAGETQYF